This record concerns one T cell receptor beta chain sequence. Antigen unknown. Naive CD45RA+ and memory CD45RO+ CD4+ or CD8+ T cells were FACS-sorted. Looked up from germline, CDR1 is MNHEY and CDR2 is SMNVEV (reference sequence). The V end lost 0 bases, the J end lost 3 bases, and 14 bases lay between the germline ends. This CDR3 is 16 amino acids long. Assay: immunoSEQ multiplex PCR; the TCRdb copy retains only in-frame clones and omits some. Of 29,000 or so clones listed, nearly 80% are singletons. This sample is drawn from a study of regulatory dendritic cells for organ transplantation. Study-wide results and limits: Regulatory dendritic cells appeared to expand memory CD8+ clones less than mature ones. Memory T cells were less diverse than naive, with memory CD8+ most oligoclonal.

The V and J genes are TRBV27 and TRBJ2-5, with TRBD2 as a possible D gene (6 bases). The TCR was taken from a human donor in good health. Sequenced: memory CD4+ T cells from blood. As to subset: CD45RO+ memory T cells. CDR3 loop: CASSLSFSGGEETQYF. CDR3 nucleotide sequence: TGTGCCAGCAGTTTATCTTTTAGCGGCGGGGAAGAGACCCAGTACTTC.